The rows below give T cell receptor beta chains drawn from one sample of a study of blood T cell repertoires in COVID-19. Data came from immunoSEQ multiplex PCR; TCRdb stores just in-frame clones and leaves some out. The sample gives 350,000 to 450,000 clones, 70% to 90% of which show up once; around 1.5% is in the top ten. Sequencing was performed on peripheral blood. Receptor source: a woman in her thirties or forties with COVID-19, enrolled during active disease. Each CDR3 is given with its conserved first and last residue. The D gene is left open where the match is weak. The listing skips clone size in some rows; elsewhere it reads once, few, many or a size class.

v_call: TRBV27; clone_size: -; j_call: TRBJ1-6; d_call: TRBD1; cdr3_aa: CASSLYTRGTGGSPLHF; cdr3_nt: TGTGCCAGCAGTTTATATACCCGGGGGACAGGGGGCTCACCCCTCCACTTT
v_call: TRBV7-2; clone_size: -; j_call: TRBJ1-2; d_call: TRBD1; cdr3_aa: CASSLGQGGNYGYTF; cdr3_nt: TGTGCCAGCAGCTTGGGACAGGGGGGTAACTATGGCTACACCTTC
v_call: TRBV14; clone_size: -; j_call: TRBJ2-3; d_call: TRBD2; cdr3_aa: CASRAGVPTDTQYF; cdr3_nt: TGTGCCAGCAGAGCGGGAGTTCCCACAGATACGCAGTATTTT
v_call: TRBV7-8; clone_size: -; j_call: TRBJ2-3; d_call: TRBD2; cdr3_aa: CASSLAKGGRVSTDTQYF; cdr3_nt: TGTGCCAGCAGCTTAGCCAAAGGCGGGAGGGTTAGCACAGATACGCAGTATTTT
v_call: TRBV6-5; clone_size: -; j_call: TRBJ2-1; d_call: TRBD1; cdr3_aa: CASSYWTGSGEVAQFF; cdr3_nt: TGTGCCAGCAGTTACTGGACAGGGTCGGGGGAAGTGGCGCAGTTCTTC
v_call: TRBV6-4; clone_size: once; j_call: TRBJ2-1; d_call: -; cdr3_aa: CASTLLECWAWSHNEQFF; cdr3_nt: TGTGCCAGCACCCTACTAGAGTGTTGGGCCTGGTCGCACAATGAGCAGTTCTTC
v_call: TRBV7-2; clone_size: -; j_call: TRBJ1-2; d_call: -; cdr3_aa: CASSLAPQENYGYTF; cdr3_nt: TGTGCCAGCAGCTTAGCCCCACAGGAAAACTATGGCTACACCTTC
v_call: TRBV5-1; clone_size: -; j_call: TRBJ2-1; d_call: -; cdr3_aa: CASSLDGSGYNEQFF; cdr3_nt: TGCGCCAGCAGCTTGGACGGGAGTGGTTACAATGAGCAGTTCTTC
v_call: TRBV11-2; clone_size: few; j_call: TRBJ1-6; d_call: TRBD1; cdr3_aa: CASSSRQGSSYNSPLHF; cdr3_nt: TGTGCCAGCAGCTCACGACAGGGGAGCTCCTATAATTCACCCCTCCACTTT
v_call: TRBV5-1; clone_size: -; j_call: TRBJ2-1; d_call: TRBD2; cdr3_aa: CASSLAGTSGMSSYNEQFF; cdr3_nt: TGCGCCAGCAGCTTGGCGGGGACTAGCGGGATGAGCTCCTACAATGAGCAGTTCTTC
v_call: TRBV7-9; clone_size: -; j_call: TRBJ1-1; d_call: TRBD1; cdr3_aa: CASSPSRGFYTEAFF; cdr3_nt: TGTGCCAGCAGCCCTTCCAGGGGGTTTTACACTGAAGCTTTCTTT
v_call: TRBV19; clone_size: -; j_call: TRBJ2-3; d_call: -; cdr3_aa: CASSPDRADTQYF; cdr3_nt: TGTGCCAGTAGTCCAGACCGGGCAGATACGCAGTATTTT
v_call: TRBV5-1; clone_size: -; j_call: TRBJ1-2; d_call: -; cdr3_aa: CASSQQPNYGYTF; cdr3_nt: TGCGCCAGCAGCCAACAGCCTAACTATGGCTACACCTTC
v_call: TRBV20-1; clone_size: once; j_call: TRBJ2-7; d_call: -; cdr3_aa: CSARGGVQYF; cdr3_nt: TGCAGTGCTAGGGGTGGAGTGCAGTACTTC
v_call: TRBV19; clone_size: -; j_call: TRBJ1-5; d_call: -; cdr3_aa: CASSMREFSNQPQHF; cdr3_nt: TGTGCCAGTAGTATGCGGGAGTTTAGCAATCAGCCCCAGCATTTT
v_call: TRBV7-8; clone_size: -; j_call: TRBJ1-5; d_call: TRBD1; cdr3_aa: CASGRDSNQPQHF; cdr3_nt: TGTGCCAGCGGCCGGGACAGTAATCAGCCCCAGCATTTT
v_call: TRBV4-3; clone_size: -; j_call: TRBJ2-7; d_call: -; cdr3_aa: CASSQGDTAWNEQYF; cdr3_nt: TGCGCCAGCAGCCAAGGGGACACGGCCTGGAACGAGCAGTACTTC
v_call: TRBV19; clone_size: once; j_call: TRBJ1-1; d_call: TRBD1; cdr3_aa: CASTLGQANTEAFF; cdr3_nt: TGTGCCAGTACCCTGGGACAGGCGAACACTGAAGCTTTCTTT
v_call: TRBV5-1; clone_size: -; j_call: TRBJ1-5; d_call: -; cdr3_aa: CASSLGGAWGNQPQHF; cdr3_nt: TGCGCCAGCAGCTTAGGGGGGGCTTGGGGCAATCAGCCCCAGCATTTT
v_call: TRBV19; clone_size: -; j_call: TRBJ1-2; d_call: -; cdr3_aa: CASSRVLQEGGYTF; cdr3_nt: TGTGCCAGTAGTCGGGTCCTTCAAGAAGGTGGCTACACCTTC
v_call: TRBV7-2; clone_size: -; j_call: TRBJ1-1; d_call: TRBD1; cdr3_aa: CASSTYGQGAEAFF; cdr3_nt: TGTGCCAGCAGCACTTACGGACAGGGCGCTGAAGCTTTCTTT
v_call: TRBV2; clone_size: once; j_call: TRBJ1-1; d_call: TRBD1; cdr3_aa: CASSLTGGDLAEAFF; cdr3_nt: TGTGCCAGCAGTCTTACAGGGGGCGACTTAGCTGAAGCTTTCTTT